Listed here are 7 T cell receptor beta chains from one sample, sequenced in a study of blood T cell repertoires in COVID-19. TCRdb's copy holds only in-frame clones and misses some; the assay was immunoSEQ multiplex PCR. The data hold 80,000 to 100,000 clones, with 60% to 85% observed a single time. Sample: peripheral blood. These receptors originate from a human donor in a cohort sampled during active COVID-19.

The chain recombines TRBV15 with TRBJ1-5; unclear D gene. This CDR3 has 14 amino acids. Trimming stripped 0 bases from V and 4 bases from J, with 7 bases between. CDR1 is LNHNV, CDR2 YYDKDF, per germline (reference sequence). The CDR3: CATSRDLSNQPQHF. CDR3 in DNA: TGTGCCACCAGCAGAGATTTGAGTAATCAGCCCCAGCATTTT.

This rearrangement joins TRBV3-1 (or the pseudogene TRBV3-2) to TRBJ2-3; TRBD1 matches 8 bases. Germline V gene sequence: CDR1 LGHDT, CDR2 YNNKEL (reference sequence). Trimming removed 3 bases from V and 3 bases from J; junction bases left unmatched: 14. The CDR3 consists of 18 residues. The CDR3 nucleotides are TGTGCCAGCAGCCAGCTCCCACCGACAGGGGAAGGGACAGATACGCAGTATTTT. Protein product: CASSQLPPTGEGTDTQYF.

CDR3 region: CSVAKTAPMNTEAFF. DNA of the CDR3: TGCAGCGTGGCGAAGACAGCACCCATGAACACTGAAGCTTTCTTT. This sequence joins TRBV29-1 and TRBJ1-1, with a weak D call TRBD1 (5 bases). Germline CDR1 reads SQVTM; CDR2 reads ANQGSEA. The CDR3 runs 15 residues. V shed 6 bases and J shed 0 bases, with 17 bases lying between them.

This clone was seen more than once but under ten times. The rearrangement uses TRBV29-1 and TRBJ2-7; 8 bases fit TRBD1. Germline V gives CDR1 SQVTM, CDR2 ANQGSEA. The J segment lost 4 bases and the V segment lost 1 base, leaving 9 bases of the junction unmatched. The CDR3 is 15 residues long. The CDR3 region is CSVEGSGGASYEQYF. CDR3 bases: TGCAGCGTTGAAGGTTCAGGGGGCGCGTCGTACGAGCAGTACTTC.

This clone came up a few times. The chain employs TRBV10-3 and TRBJ2-7; weak D call: TRBD2 (5 bases). Trimming pared 6 bases from V and 1 base from J, leaving 16 bases between. Germline-derived CDR1 and CDR2 are ENHRY and SYGVKD. There are 15 residues in the CDR3. CDR3 in amino acids: CAISDGNPGSYEQYV. The CDR3 DNA is TGTGCCATCAGCGACGGGAATCCGGGATCCTACGAGCAGTACGTC.

The chain has TRBV18 and TRBJ1-6, with 10 bases aligning to TRBD1. The germline CDR1 and CDR2 sequences are KGHSH and LQKENI. The V segment lost 0 bases and the J segment 6 bases; nucleotides outside the gene matches: 20. The CDR3 consists of 22 residues. The CDR3 is CASSPPREGQGEVAWSNSPLHF. CDR3 sequence (DNA): TGTGCCAGCTCACCACCCCGGGAAGGACAGGGGGAGGTTGCATGGTCTAATTCACCCCTCCACTTT. Filled out from reference TRBV18 and TRBJ1-6, the complete variable domain reads NAGVMQNPRHLVRRRGQEARLRCSPMKGHSHVYWYRQLPEEGLKFMVYLQKENIIDESGMPKERFSAEFPKEGPSILRIQQVVRGDSAAYFCASSPPREGQGEVAWSNSPLHFGNGTRLTVT.

The chain combines TRBV7-2 with TRBJ2-5; TRBD2 is a possible D gene (5 bases). Germline V gene sequence: CDR1 SGHTA, CDR2 FQGNSA. V lost 2 bases, J lost 9 bases, and 16 bases lay in between. This CDR3 spans 14 amino acids. The DNA for the CDR3 is TGTGCCAGCAGCTTACCAACCATGGCCGGGGCCCAGTACTTC. Translation gives CASSLPTMAGAQYF. The complete variable domain, with remaining parts taken from reference TRBV7-2 and TRBJ2-5, reads GAGVSQSPSNKVTEKGKDVELRCDPISGHTALYWYRQSLGQGLEFLIYFQGNSAPDKSGLPSDRFSAERTGGSVSTLTIQRTQQEDSAVYLCASSLPTMAGAQYFGPGTRLLVL.